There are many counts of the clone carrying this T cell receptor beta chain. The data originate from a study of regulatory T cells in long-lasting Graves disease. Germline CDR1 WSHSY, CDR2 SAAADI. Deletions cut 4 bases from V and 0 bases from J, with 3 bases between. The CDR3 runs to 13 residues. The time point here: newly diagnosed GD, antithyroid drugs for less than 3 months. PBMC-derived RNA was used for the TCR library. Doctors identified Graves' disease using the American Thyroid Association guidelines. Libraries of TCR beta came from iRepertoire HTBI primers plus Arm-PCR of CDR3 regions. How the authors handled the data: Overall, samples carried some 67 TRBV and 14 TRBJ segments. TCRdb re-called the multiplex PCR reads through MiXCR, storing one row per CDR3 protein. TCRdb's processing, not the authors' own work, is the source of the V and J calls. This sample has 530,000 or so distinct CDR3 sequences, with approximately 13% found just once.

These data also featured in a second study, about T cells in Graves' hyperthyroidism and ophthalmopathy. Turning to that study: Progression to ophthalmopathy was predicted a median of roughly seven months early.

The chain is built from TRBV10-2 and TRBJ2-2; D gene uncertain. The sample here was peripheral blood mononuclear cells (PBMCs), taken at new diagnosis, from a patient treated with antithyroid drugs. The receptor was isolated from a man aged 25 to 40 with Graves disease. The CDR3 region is CASSATNTGELFF. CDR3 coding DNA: TGCGCCAGCAGTGCCACGAACACCGGGGAGCTGTTTTTT.